The T cell receptor (beta chain) under discussion was sequenced for a study of shared clonotypes between healthy human individuals. Study summary: The study used three CD4 naive, three CD4 memory, two CD8 naive and one CD8 memory plate per donor.

Overall study results and limits: Donors were few, which limited the genetic and exposure-history diversity represented.

Worth noting for this clone: Its antigen is not known.

The study drew its donors from healthy HIV-negative adults without recent acute infections or vaccinations. Only in-frame clones appear in the TCRdb table, and some are missing; sequencing was by immunoSEQ multiplex PCR. The sample yields some 1.5 million clones, roughly 96% seen once. Sequenced input: naive CD4+ T cells sorted from blood. Subset of the sample: CD45RA+ positively selected. This sequence originates from a young man in good health.

The chain's CDR3 is CASTRGRAEAFF. The DNA of the CDR3 is TGTGCCAGCACCCGCGGTAGAGCTGAAGCTTTCTTT. J is TRBJ1-1 and V is TRBV2, with D unclear. CDR1 is SNHLY and CDR2 is FYNNEI in the germline V gene. Trimming pared 7 bases from V and 6 bases from J, leaving 12 bases between. The CDR3 sequence is 12 residues long.